This is a list of T cell receptor beta chains from one sample in a study of cytomegalovirus exposure and HLA in healthy donors. Sequencing used immunoSEQ multiplex PCR; TCRdb keeps in-frame clones, though not all of them. Of 150,000 to 200,000 clones in the sample, around four fifths were seen once. Sample: PBMCs. These receptors all stem from a young woman in good health and CMV-seronegative. Both conserved end residues are part of each CDR3. The D gene is left open where the match is weak. The size entry is marked missing in some rows and otherwise reads once, few, many or a size class.

j_gene	v_gene	d_gene	abundance	CDR3nt	CDR3aa
TRBJ2-1	TRBV6-5	TRBD2	NA	TGTGCCAGCATCCGGACTAGCGGGGGGATGGAGCAGTTCTTC	CASIRTSGGMEQFF
TRBJ2-7	TRBV4-1	NA	NA	TGCGCCAGCAGCCAAGATATCGGGTGGTTCAACTCCGAGCAGTACTTC	CASSQDIGWFNSEQYF
TRBJ2-7	TRBV19	TRBD1	NA	TGTGCCAGTAGTATGGGACAGGGGGGAGAGCAGTACTTC	CASSMGQGGEQYF
TRBJ2-7	TRBV28	NA	NA	TGTGCCAGCATAACCACAGGGTCCTACGAGCAGTACTTC	CASITTGSYEQYF
TRBJ2-5	TRBV15	TRBD2	few	TGTGCCACCAGCAGAGGTCAGCTAGCGGGATACGGGAAGACCCAGTACTTC	CATSRGQLAGYGKTQYF
TRBJ1-1	TRBV4-1	NA	NA	TGCGCCAGCAGCCAAGATCACAGGGCGAACACTGAAGCTTTCTTT	CASSQDHRANTEAFF
TRBJ2-7	TRBV6-5	TRBD2	once	TGTGCCAGCAGCCAGACTAGCGGGGGCTCCTACGAGCAGTACTTC	CASSQTSGGSYEQYF
TRBJ2-3	TRBV19	TRBD2	NA	TGTGCCAGTAGTACAGCAGCGGGGGTAACAGATACGCAGTATTTT	CASSTAAGVTDTQYF
TRBJ1-1	TRBV5-1	NA	NA	TGCGCCAGCAGCTTGGGGCAGGGCGGCACTGAAGCTTTCTTT	CASSLGQGGTEAFF
TRBJ1-2	TRBV11-2	NA	few	TGTGCCAGCAGCTTATTTCAGGCAACCTATGGCTACACCTTC	CASSLFQATYGYTF
TRBJ2-7	TRBV9	TRBD2	once	TGTGCCAGCAGCGTCTCGGGACTAGCGGGGTCCTACGAGCAGTACTTC	CASSVSGLAGSYEQYF
TRBJ1-3	TRBV5-1	NA	NA	TGCGCCAGCAGCTCGTCGGGAGGGGTATCCCCTGGAAACACCATATATTTT	CASSSSGGVSPGNTIYF
TRBJ2-1	TRBV7-9	NA	NA	TGTGCCAGCAGCTTATGGGCAGGGGAAAGGGGTGAGCAGTTCTTC	CASSLWAGERGEQFF
TRBJ2-2	TRBV5-4	NA	few	TGTGCCAGCAGCTTACTGGACACCGGGGAGCTGTTTTTT	CASSLLDTGELFF
TRBJ2-5	TRBV10-2	NA	NA	TGCGCCAGCAAACTTGCGGGTAAAGAGACCCAGTACTTC	CASKLAGKETQYF
TRBJ2-5	TRBV6-6	NA	NA	TGTGCCAGCAGTTTCGGGCTTCGGGGAGGACAAGAGACCCAGTACTTC	CASSFGLRGGQETQYF
TRBJ2-7	TRBV5-6	NA	NA	TGTGCCAGCAGCTTTATGGGAGGATCCTACGAGCAGTACTTC	CASSFMGGSYEQYF
TRBJ1-2	TRBV2	NA	few	TGTGCCAGCGAGGAGAGGACAGACTATGGCTACACCTTC	CASEERTDYGYTF
TRBJ1-3	TRBV5-1	NA	once	TGCGCCAGCAGCTCTACAGGAAACTCTGGAAACACCATATATTTT	CASSSTGNSGNTIYF
TRBJ2-2	TRBV15	NA	few	TGTGCCACCGGGCGGGCCTCGAACACCGGGGAGCTGTTTTTT	CATGRASNTGELFF
TRBJ2-5	TRBV10-3	TRBD2	NA	TGTGCCATCAGGGAGTCGGGACTAGCGGACCAAGAGACCCAGTACTTC	CAIRESGLADQETQYF
TRBJ1-1	TRBV14	NA	NA	TGTGCCAGCAGCCAAGCTAAGAACACTGAAGCTTTCTTT	CASSQAKNTEAFF
TRBJ1-2	TRBV13	TRBD1	NA	TGTGCCAGCGAAAGACAGGGGGCGCCTAATGACTATGGCTACACCTTC	CASERQGAPNDYGYTF
TRBJ2-7	TRBV7-9	NA	few	TGTGCCAGCAGCTTCAATACAGGGAACACCCCCTACGAGCAGTACTTC	CASSFNTGNTPYEQYF
TRBJ2-2	TRBV5-1	TRBD1	NA	TGCGCCAGCAGCCCGGACGGGACAGGGCGGGCCGGGGAGCTGTTTTTT	CASSPDGTGRAGELFF
TRBJ1-1	TRBV2	NA	NA	TGTGCCAGCAGTGAACTCCTATTTGAAGCTTTCTTT	CASSELLFEAFF
TRBJ2-1	TRBV27	TRBD1	NA	TGTGCCAGCAGGACGGCGGGGACAGGGCTGTTCAATGAGCAGTTCTTC	CASRTAGTGLFNEQFF
TRBJ2-3	TRBV4-1	NA	NA	TGCGCCAGCAGCCCGACGAGGGACACAGATACGCAGTATTTT	CASSPTRDTDTQYF
TRBJ1-2	TRBV5-6	TRBD1	NA	TGTGCCAGCAGCGGGCCCCATGAGATGGACAGGGCCGACTATGGCTACACCTTC	CASSGPHEMDRADYGYTF
TRBJ1-5	TRBV6-5	NA	NA	TGTGCCAGCAGCAGGGTGGGTCAGCCCCAGCATTTT	CASSRVGQPQHF
TRBJ2-3	TRBV7-2	NA	NA	TGTGCCAGCAGCCCTTGGGGGGGGCGGGAGCAGGATACGCAGTATTTT	CASSPWGGREQDTQYF
TRBJ1-2	TRBV15	NA	NA	TGTGCCACCAGCAGAGATAGGTTGGAGGGGCTCAGTGGCTACACCTTC	CATSRDRLEGLSGYTF
TRBJ1-2	TRBV23-1	TRBD1	NA	TGCGCCAGCAGGGGGCAGGGGGCAGGGGGCTACACCTTC	CASRGQGAGGYTF
TRBJ2-5	TRBV5-1	TRBD2	NA	TGCGCCAGCAGCTCGACTAGCGGGATGAAAGAGACCCAGTACTTC	CASSSTSGMKETQYF
TRBJ2-5	TRBV2	NA	NA	TGTGCCAGCAGCCGGGACAACCAAGAGACCCAGTACTTC	CASSRDNQETQYF
TRBJ1-4	TRBV19	NA	few	TGTGCCAGTAGACTGCGGGGTCGAGATGAAAAACTGTTTTTT	CASRLRGRDEKLFF
TRBJ1-6	TRBV10-3	TRBD1	NA	TGTGCCATCAGCACCGGACAGGGGAATTCACCCCTCCACTTT	CAISTGQGNSPLHF
TRBJ2-1	TRBV7-3	TRBD2	NA	TGTGCCAGCAGCTCAACCAGACTAGCACCCGGCAATGAGCAGTTCTTC	CASSSTRLAPGNEQFF
TRBJ2-2	TRBV9	TRBD1	NA	TGTGCCAGCAGCGGGACAGGGTTCGGCTACACCGGGGAGCTGTTTTTT	CASSGTGFGYTGELFF